The 26 T cell receptor beta chains below all came from one sample that was sequenced in a study of lymphopenia after photon versus proton radiotherapy. Method: immunoSEQ multiplex PCR; TCRdb's copy keeps in-frame clones and lacks some. Of over 15,000 clones in the sample, 90% to 95% were seen once. Sequenced material: peripheral blood, taken from a patient treated with photon-based radiotherapy. Every receptor here comes from a man aged 55-75 years with pancreatic cancer.

This clone appeared once. The rearrangement links TRBV7-2 to TRBJ2-7; D call uncertain. V was clipped by 5 bases and J by 3 bases, with 11 bases between them. The CDR3 contains 13 residues. Germline assignment: CDR1 SGHTA and CDR2 FQGNSA. CDR3 DNA sequence: TGTGCCAGCAGCACGCGGACGGACTACGAGCAGTACTTC. It encodes CASSTRTDYEQYF.

The chain recombines TRBV5-1 with TRBJ2-7; weak D call: TRBD1 (6 bases). The CDR3 is made up of 15 amino acids. CDR1 is SGHRS and CDR2 is YFSETQ in the germline V gene. V shed 0 bases and J shed 0 bases, with 10 bases lying between them. The CDR3 loop reads CASSLGDTYSYEQYF. CDR3 in DNA: TGCGCCAGCAGCTTGGGGGACACATACTCCTACGAGCAGTACTTC.

The chain joins TRBV6-6 to TRBJ1-3, with unresolved D. V lost 6 bases and J 4 bases, leaving 13 bases between the germline ends. The CDR3 covers 14 residues. Per germline, CDR1 MNHNY and CDR2 SVGAGI (reference sequence). The CDR3 DNA reads as TGTGCCAGCAGCCCCAGTGGACTGGGAAACACCATATATTTT. This translates into CASSPSGLGNTIYF.

The chain has TRBV7-2 and TRBJ1-1; no definite D call. Trimming took off 0 bases at V and 1 base at J, with 6 bases between the two ends. This CDR3 has 14 residues. CDR1 SGHTA and CDR2 FQGNSA come from the germline V gene. The DNA for the CDR3 is TGTGCCAGCAGCTTAGCGTCCAGGAACACTGAAGCTTTCTTT. Translated, it gives CASSLASRNTEAFF.

The V gene is TRBV5-1, the J gene TRBJ2-3; D not resolved. Germline CDR1 and CDR2: SGHRS and YFSETQ. The CDR3 length is 16 residues. V shed 0 bases and J shed 1 base, with 12 bases lying between them. The CDR3 spells CASSLVPFPGTDTQYF. In DNA, the CDR3 is TGCGCCAGCAGCTTGGTGCCCTTCCCCGGCACAGATACGCAGTATTTT.

This clone was observed a few times. This chain uses TRBV5-5 with TRBJ1-5; the D gene is possibly TRBD1 (6 bases). CDR1 SGHKS and CDR2 YYEKEE come from the germline V gene (reference sequence). The CDR3 sequence is 14 residues long. The V gene lost 4 bases and the J gene lost 5 bases, with 13 bases spanning the gap. CDR3 bases: TGTGCCAGCAGCCAAGCACAGGGAGATCAGCCCCAGCATTTT. This encodes CASSQAQGDQPQHF.

The chain recombines TRBV7-7 with TRBJ2-2, with 7 bases lining up with TRBD2. Germline V gene data show CDR1 as SSHAT and CDR2 as FNYEAQ (reference sequence). The V segment lost 5 bases and the J segment 4 bases; nucleotides outside the gene matches: 10. The CDR3 consists of 16 residues. The chain's CDR3 is CASSPSTSLRTGELFF. The CDR3 DNA sequence: TGTGCCAGCAGCCCCTCGACTAGCCTGCGCACCGGGGAGCTGTTTTTT.

This chain joins TRBV30 and TRBJ2-3, with TRBD1 matching over 9 bases. The CDR3 loop spans 13 amino acids. Germline trimming cut 8 bases from V and 4 bases from J; bases unmatched to any gene: 7. CDR1 GTSNPN and CDR2 SVGIG come from the germline V gene (reference sequence). CDR3 in amino acids: CARSGQGPDTQYF. Here the CDR3 DNA reads TGTGCCCGTTCGGGACAGGGCCCAGATACGCAGTATTTT.

The rearrangement uses TRBV4-3 and TRBJ2-2; D unclear. Germline V gene sequence: CDR1 LGHNA, CDR2 YSLEER. The V end lost 2 bases, the J end lost 4 bases, and 5 bases lay between the germline ends. The CDR3 loop spans 13 amino acids. The CDR3 region is CASSQRFTGELFF. The CDR3 nucleotides are TGCGCCAGCAGCCAACGTTTCACCGGGGAGCTGTTTTTT.

The chain has TRBV23-1 and TRBJ1-5; D perhaps matches TRBD1 (5 bases). TRBV23-1 is known as an ORF, though its function is uncertain. V was cut by 0 bases and J by 2 bases, with 11 bases left in between. The CDR3 runs 16 residues. The CDR3, as DNA: TGCGCCAGCAGTCAATCAAGGGTAGGGGGCAATCAGCCCCAGCATTTT. It codes for CASSQSRVGGNQPQHF.

The V call is TRBV6-5, the J call TRBJ1-3; D gene ambiguous. CDR3 length: 13 residues. Germline values: CDR1 MNHEY, CDR2 SVGAGI. The ends were cut back, 6 bases at V and 4 bases at J, with 10 bases in the middle. CDR3 in DNA: TGTGCCAGCAGAGGACTGGGGGGAAACACCATATATTTT. Translated, it gives CASRGLGGNTIYF.

This rearrangement joins TRBV18 to TRBJ2-5; a possible D gene is TRBD1 (6 bases). The CDR3 extends over 17 amino acids. Germline CDR1 is KGHSH and CDR2 is LQKENI. The V gene lost 5 bases and the J gene lost 6 bases, with 25 bases spanning the gap. In nucleotides, the CDR3 is TGTGCCAGCTCAGGACTGATGGGGGCCCGGGCTGTAAAGACCCAGTACTTC. It yields the protein CASSGLMGARAVKTQYF.

The genes are TRBV7-3 and TRBJ2-2; D uncertain. Germline V gene lookup returns CDR1 SGHTA and CDR2 FQGTGA. The CDR3 is 13 residues long. Trimming took 1 base from V and 5 from J, leaving 5 bases between them. The CDR3 region has the DNA TGTGCCAGCAGCTTAAGTCCGACCGGGGAGCTGTTTTTT. Translated, it gives CASSLSPTGELFF.

The rearrangement joins TRBV18 to TRBJ1-1; unclear D gene. In germline, CDR1 is KGHSH, CDR2 LQKENI. V shed 3 bases and J shed 5 bases, with 7 bases lying between them. CDR3 length: 12 amino acids. The CDR3 DNA reads as TGTGCCAGCTCACCCGCGGGGACTGAAGCTTTCTTT. Its translation: CASSPAGTEAFF.

This clone appeared a few times. The V and J genes are TRBV4-3 and TRBJ1-6; a weak D match, TRBD1 (5 bases). Deletions cut 4 bases from V and 8 bases from J, with 9 bases between. CDR1 and CDR2 from the germline V gene are LGHNA and YSLEER. This CDR3 has 13 residues. CDR3 coding DNA: TGCGCCAGCAGCCTATTACAGGATTCACCCCTCCACTTT. It translates to CASSLLQDSPLHF.

V gene TRBV25-1 combines with J gene TRBJ2-1; D possibly corresponds to TRBD2 (6 bases). Looked up from germline, CDR1 is MGHDK and CDR2 is SYGVNS. CDR3 size: 15 residues. The V gene lost 8 bases and the J gene lost 0 bases, with 14 bases spanning the gap. The CDR3 reads CASRSVAVSYNEQFF. CDR3 sequence (DNA): TGTGCCAGCCGATCCGTAGCGGTCTCCTACAATGAGCAGTTCTTC. Drawing the rest from reference TRBV25-1 and TRBJ2-1, the complete variable domain is EADIYQTPRYLVIGTGKKITLECSQTMGHDKMYWYQQDPGMELHLIHYSYGVNSTEKGDLSSESTVSRIRTEHFPLTLESARPSHTSQYLCASRSVAVSYNEQFFGPGTRLTVL.

V gene TRBV2 combines with J gene TRBJ1-1, with 9 bases fitting TRBD1. CDR1 SNHLY and CDR2 FYNNEI come from the germline V gene. This CDR3 is built from 15 residues. V lost 6 bases, J lost 0 bases, and 5 bases stayed unmatched. The CDR3 here is CASSVTGGMNTEAFF. CDR3 DNA sequence: TGTGCCAGCAGCGTTACAGGGGGCATGAACACTGAAGCTTTCTTT.

The sample holds a few counts of this clone. The chain uses TRBV9 and TRBJ2-5; the D gene is possibly TRBD2 (6 bases). The V and J ends lost 2 bases and 3 bases respectively, with 8 bases between them. From germline, CDR1 is SGDLS and CDR2 YYNGEE. The CDR3 is 13 amino acids. Here the CDR3 DNA reads TGTGCCAGCAGCGTTCGGGGGAAAGAGACCCAGTACTTC. Translated, it gives CASSVRGKETQYF.

The genes are TRBV11-1 and TRBJ2-5, with D maybe TRBD2 (6 bases). The CDR3 spans 14 residues. Deletions cut 5 bases from V and 2 bases from J, with 12 bases between. Germline CDR1 and CDR2: SGHAT and FQDESV (reference sequence). The CDR3 protein is CASSPGLSQETQYF. Written as DNA, the CDR3 is TGTGCCAGCAGCCCGGGACTTTCACAAGAGACCCAGTACTTC.

This chain connects TRBV7-2 to TRBJ2-3; 8 bases align to TRBD2. Per germline, CDR1 SGHTA and CDR2 FQGNSA. The CDR3 runs 14 residues. With V trimmed by 1 base and J by 6 bases, 3 bases remained unmatched. The CDR3 sequence is CASSLGGGRDTQYF. The DNA of the CDR3 is TGTGCCAGCAGCTTAGGCGGGGGGAGGGATACGCAGTATTTT. Full variable domain (outside the CDR3, taken from reference TRBV7-2 and TRBJ2-3): GAGVSQSPSNKVTEKGKDVELRCDPISGHTALYWYRQSLGQGLEFLIYFQGNSAPDKSGLPSDRFSAERTGGSVSTLTIQRTQQEDSAVYLCASSLGGGRDTQYFGPGTRLTVL.

The genes are TRBV6-6 and TRBJ1-5; no clear D. The CDR3 totals 13 residues. The ends were cut back, 6 bases at V and 1 base at J, with 7 bases in the middle. Germline V gene sequence: CDR1 MNHNY, CDR2 SVGAGI (reference sequence). The DNA for the CDR3 is TGTGCCAGCAGCGTGGACAGCAATCAGCCCCAGCATTTT. Translating gives CASSVDSNQPQHF.

This chain uses TRBV7-8 with TRBJ2-5; the D gene could be TRBD1 or TRBD2 (6 bases each). Germline V lookup: CDR1 SGHVS, CDR2 FQNEAQ. V lost 7 bases to trimming and J lost 7 bases, with 22 bases between them. The CDR3 runs to 15 residues. The CDR3 DNA follows: TGTGCCAGCAACCCCGGGTGGGGGGCCAGGAGGACCCAGTACTTC. Its translation is CASNPGWGARRTQYF.

This clone was recorded a few times. The genes are TRBV9 and TRBJ2-5; 11 nucleotides align to TRBD2. The germline V gene has CDR1 SGDLS and CDR2 YYNGEE. The CDR3 runs to 15 residues. The ends lost 4 bases at V and 4 bases at J; junction bases unmatched: 6. This CDR3 reads CASSITSGGTETQYF. The CDR3 DNA follows: TGTGCCAGCAGCATAACTAGCGGGGGAACAGAGACCCAGTACTTC. The full variable domain, in which reference TRBV9 and TRBJ2-5 provide the parts outside the CDR3, is DSGVTQTPKHLITATGQRVTLRCSPRSGDLSVYWYQQSLDQGLQFLIQYYNGEERAKGNILERFSAQQFPDLHSELNLSSLELGDSALYFCASSITSGGTETQYFGPGTRLLVL.

The chain links TRBV18 to TRBJ2-3; D is undetermined. Trimming pared 1 base from V and 1 base from J, leaving 3 bases between. Looked up from germline, CDR1 is KGHSH and CDR2 is LQKENI. The CDR3 consists of 13 residues. CDR3 nucleotides: TGTGCCAGCTCACCACGGGGCACAGATACGCAGTATTTT. It translates to CASSPRGTDTQYF.

The rearrangement links TRBV12-5 to TRBJ1-5, with no clear D. Looked up from germline, CDR1 is LGHNT and CDR2 is FRNRAP. Trimming stripped 4 bases from V and 11 bases from J, with 18 bases between. There are 14 residues in the CDR3. CDR3 in DNA: TGTGCTAGTGGTTCTGGACGGATGCGAGAGGCCCAGCATTTT. Translation gives CASGSGRMREAQHF.

The chain carries TRBV5-1 and TRBJ1-1; tentative D call: TRBD1 (5 bases). This CDR3 has 14 amino acids. V gave up 2 bases and J gave up 5 bases, with 13 bases separating them. Germline CDR1 and CDR2: SGHRS and YFSETQ. In DNA, the CDR3 is TGCGCCAGCAGCTTACTACTTCAGGGTACTGAAGCTTTCTTT. Its translation is CASSLLLQGTEAFF.